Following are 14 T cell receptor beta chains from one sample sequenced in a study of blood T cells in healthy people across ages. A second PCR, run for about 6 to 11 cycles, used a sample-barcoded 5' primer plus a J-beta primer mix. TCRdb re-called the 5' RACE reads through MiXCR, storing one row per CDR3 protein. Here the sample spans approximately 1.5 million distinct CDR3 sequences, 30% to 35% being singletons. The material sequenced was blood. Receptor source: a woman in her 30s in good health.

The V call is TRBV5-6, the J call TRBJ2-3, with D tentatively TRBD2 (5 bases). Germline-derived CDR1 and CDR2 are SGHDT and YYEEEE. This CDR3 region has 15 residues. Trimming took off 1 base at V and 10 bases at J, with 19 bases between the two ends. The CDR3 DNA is TGTGCCAGCAGCTTGCGGGGATTTCAGACCCATCCGCAGTATTTT. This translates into CASSLRGFQTHPQYF. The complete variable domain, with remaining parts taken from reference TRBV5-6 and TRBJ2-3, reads DAGVTQSPTHLIKTRGQQVTLRCSPKSGHDTVSWYQQALGQGPQFIFQYYEEEERQRGNFPDRFSGHQFPNYSSELNVNALLLGDSALYLCASSLRGFQTHPQYFGPGTRLTVL.

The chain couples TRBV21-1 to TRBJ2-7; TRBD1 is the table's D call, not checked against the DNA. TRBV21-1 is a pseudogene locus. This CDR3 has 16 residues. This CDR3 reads CASSKLGQGTSYEQYF. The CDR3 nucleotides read TGTGCCAGCAGCAAATTGGGACAGGGAACCTCCTACGAGCAGTACTTC.

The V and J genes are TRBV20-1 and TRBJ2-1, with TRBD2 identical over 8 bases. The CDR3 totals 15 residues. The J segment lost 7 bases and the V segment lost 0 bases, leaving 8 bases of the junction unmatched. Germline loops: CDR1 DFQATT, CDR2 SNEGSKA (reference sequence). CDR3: CSARDKGGGWNEQFF. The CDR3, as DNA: TGCAGTGCTAGAGATAAGGGCGGGGGGTGGAATGAGCAGTTCTTC.

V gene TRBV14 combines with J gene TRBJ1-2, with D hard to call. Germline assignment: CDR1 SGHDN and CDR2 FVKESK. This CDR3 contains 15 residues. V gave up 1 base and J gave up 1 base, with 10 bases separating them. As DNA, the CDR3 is TGTGCCAGCAGCCAAGTGGACGGCGATAACTATGGCTACACCTTC. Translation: CASSQVDGDNYGYTF.

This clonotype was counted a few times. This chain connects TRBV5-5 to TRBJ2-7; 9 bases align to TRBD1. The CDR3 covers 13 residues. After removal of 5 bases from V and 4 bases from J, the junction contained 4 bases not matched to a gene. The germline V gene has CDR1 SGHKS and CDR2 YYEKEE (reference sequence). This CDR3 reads CASRVGQGYEQYF. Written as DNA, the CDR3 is TGTGCCAGCAGGGTTGGACAGGGGTACGAGCAGTACTTC.

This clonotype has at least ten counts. The CDR3, as DNA: TGCGCCAGCAGCTTTGGACAGTTTAACTATGGCTACACCTTC. Amino acid sequence: CASSFGQFNYGYTF. The V call is TRBV5-1, the J call TRBJ1-2, with D tentatively TRBD1 (6 bases). Trimming removed 2 bases at V and 1 base at J, with 9 bases between. CDR1 and CDR2 from the germline V gene are SGHRS and YFSETQ. CDR3 size: 14 residues.

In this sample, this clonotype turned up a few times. CDR3 sequence: CAISESRDTGELFF. CDR3 bases: TGTGCCATCAGTGAGTCACGGGACACCGGGGAGCTGTTTTTT. The rearrangement links TRBV10-3 to TRBJ2-2; D is unclear. Germline V gene data show CDR1 as ENHRY and CDR2 as SYGVKD. The CDR3 runs to 14 residues. The V gene lost 0 bases and the J gene lost 3 bases, with 5 bases spanning the gap.

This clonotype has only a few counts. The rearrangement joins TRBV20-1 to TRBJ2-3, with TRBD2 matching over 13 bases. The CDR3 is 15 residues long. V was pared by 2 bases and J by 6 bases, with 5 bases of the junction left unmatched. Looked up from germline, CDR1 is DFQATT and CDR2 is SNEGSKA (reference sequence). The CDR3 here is CSARRLAGGGDTQYF. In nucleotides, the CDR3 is TGCAGTGCTAGAAGACTAGCGGGAGGTGGGGATACGCAGTATTTT.

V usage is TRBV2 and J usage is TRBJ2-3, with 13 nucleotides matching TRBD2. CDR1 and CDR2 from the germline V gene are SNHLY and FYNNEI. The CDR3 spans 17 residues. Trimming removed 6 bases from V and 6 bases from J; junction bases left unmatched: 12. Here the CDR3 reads CASSSGLAGDTGDTQYF. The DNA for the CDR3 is TGTGCCAGCAGCTCCGGACTAGCGGGGGACACGGGGGATACGCAGTATTTT.

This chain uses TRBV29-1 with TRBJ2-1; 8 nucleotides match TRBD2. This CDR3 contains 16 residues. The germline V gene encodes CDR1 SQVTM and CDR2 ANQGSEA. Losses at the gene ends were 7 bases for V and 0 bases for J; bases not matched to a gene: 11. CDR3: CSGSGSPSSSYNEQFF. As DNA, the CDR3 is TGCAGCGGCAGCGGGAGCCCCTCGAGCTCCTACAATGAGCAGTTCTTC.

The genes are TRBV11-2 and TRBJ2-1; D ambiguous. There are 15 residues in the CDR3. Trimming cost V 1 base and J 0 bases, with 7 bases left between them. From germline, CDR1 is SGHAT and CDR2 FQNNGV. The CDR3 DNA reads TGTGCCAGCAGCTTAGGAGTAGTCTCCTACAATGAGCAGTTCTTC. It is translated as CASSLGVVSYNEQFF.

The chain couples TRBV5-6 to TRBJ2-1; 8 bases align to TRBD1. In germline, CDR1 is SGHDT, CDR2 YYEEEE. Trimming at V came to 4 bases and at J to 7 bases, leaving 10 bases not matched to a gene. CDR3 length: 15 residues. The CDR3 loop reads CASSQGAGTWNEQFF. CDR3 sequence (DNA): TGTGCCAGCAGCCAGGGGGCGGGGACGTGGAATGAGCAGTTCTTC.

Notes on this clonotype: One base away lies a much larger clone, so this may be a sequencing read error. The CDR3 sequence: CSASGQFRDTQYF. CDR3 coding DNA: TGCAGCGCTTCCGGACAGTTCAGAGATACGCAGTATTTT. The chain combines TRBV29-1 with TRBJ2-3, with a possible D match to TRBD1 (6 bases). The CDR3 extends over 13 amino acids. V was clipped by 7 bases and J by 5 bases, with 16 bases between them. Germline V gene sequence: CDR1 SQVTM, CDR2 ANQGSEA.

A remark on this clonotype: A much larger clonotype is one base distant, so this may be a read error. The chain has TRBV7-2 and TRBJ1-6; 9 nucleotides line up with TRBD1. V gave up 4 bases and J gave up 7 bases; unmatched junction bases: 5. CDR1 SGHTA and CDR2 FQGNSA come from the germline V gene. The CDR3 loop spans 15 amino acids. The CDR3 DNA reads TGTGCCAGCAGCTACCGGGACAGGGAGAATTCACCCCTCCACTTT. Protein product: CASSYRDRENSPLHF.